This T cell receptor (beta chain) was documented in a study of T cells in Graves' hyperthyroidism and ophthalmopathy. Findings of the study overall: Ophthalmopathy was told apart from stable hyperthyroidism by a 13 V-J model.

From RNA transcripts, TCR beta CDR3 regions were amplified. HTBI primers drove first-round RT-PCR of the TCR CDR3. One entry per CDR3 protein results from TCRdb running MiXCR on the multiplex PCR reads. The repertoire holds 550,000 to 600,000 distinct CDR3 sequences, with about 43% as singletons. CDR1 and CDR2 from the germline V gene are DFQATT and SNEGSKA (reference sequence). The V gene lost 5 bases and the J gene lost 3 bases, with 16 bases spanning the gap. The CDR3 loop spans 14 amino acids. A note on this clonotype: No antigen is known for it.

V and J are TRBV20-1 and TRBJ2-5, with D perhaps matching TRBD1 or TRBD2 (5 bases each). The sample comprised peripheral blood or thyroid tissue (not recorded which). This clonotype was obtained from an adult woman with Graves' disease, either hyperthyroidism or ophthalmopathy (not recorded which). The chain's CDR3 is CSALGREREETQYF. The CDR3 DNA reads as TGCAGTGCTCTGGGACGGGAAAGGGAAGAGACCCAGTACTTC.